The source of this T cell receptor (beta chain) is a study of OX40 agonist ivuxolimab in advanced cancers. Study background: Three patients got partial responses; one had hepatocellular carcinoma and two had cutaneous melanoma. Study observations and caveats: Normalized T-cell clonal expansion was also low in a subset of nonresponders. The CD4+ and CD8+ T cells in the blood had expanded clonally by week 6 at 0.1 to 3.0 mg/kg. On average, CD8+ T cells had more expanded clones than CD4+.

Germline V gene data show CDR1 as SGHVS and CDR2 as FQNEAQ. The ends were cut back, 5 bases at V and 5 bases at J, with 28 bases in the middle. This CDR3 has 18 residues. This clone appeared a few times. Its matching antigen is unknown. Produced via immunoSEQ multiplex PCR; TCRdb's table is partial and in-frame only. The table has about 78,000 clones, more than 75% seen once. The chain employs TRBV7-8 and TRBJ2-7; D possibly corresponds to TRBD2 (6 bases). This material consisted of CD4+ or CD8+ T cells sorted from blood, taken in a trial of the OX40 agonist ivuxolimab. The sequence came from an adult with an advanced solid tumor such as melanoma, head and neck, liver or kidney cancer. DNA of the CDR3: TGTGCCAGCAGCCTAAACTCACCCACTATAACTAGCAGCCACGAGCAGTACTTC. Translation: CASSLNSPTITSSHEQYF.